These 19 T cell receptor beta chains came from one sample sequenced in a study of blood T cells in healthy people across ages. It was with a sample-barcoded 5' primer and a J-beta primer mix that a second PCR of about 6 to 12 cycles was run. TCRdb re-derived calls from the 5' RACE reads in MiXCR, one entry per CDR3 protein. The table records 1.2 million to 1.5 million distinct CDR3 sequences, roughly 40% of them present only once. The sequencing input was blood. Every receptor here comes from a woman between 18 and 29 years old in good health.

The table lists this clonotype with a few counts. The gene calls are TRBV6-2 or TRBV6-3 and TRBJ2-3, with 14 positions matching TRBD2. The CDR3 sequence is 20 residues long. The J segment lost 4 bases and the V segment lost 5 bases, leaving 17 bases of the junction unmatched. Germline V gene lookup returns CDR1 MNHEY and CDR2 SVGEGT. The CDR3 loop reads CASSDNRMGTSGSFSDTQYF. The CDR3 DNA reads TGTGCCAGCAGTGACAACCGAATGGGGACTAGCGGGAGCTTTTCAGATACGCAGTATTTT.

The CDR3 nucleotides read TGTGCCAGCAGCTGGGACGGGACAGGGGGAAAACTGTTTTTT. It yields the protein CASSWDGTGGKLFF. The genes are TRBV7-9 and TRBJ1-4, with 11 nucleotides matching TRBD1. V lost 4 bases, J lost 10 bases, and 5 bases stayed unmatched. The CDR3 has 14 residues. The germline V gene has CDR1 SEHNR and CDR2 FQNEAQ (reference sequence).

This clonotype was seen once. The chain has TRBV6-5 and TRBJ2-1; 11 bases agree with TRBD2. Trimming took 5 bases from V and 3 from J; bases not matched to a gene: 9. Germline V gene lookup returns CDR1 MNHEY and CDR2 SVGAGI. CDR3 size: 17 residues. Written as DNA, the CDR3 is TGTGCCAGCAGTACTGTAGCGGGAGGGGGGAACTACAATGAGCAGTTCTTC. The encoded protein is CASSTVAGGGNYNEQFF.

This clonotype was picked up a small number of times. The V and J genes are TRBV10-3 and TRBJ1-2; D is unclear. The germline CDR1 and CDR2 sequences are ENHRY and SYGVKD. The ends were cut back, 4 bases at V and 0 bases at J, with 12 bases in the middle. This CDR3 is built from 15 residues. CDR3 amino acids: CAISADTPANYGYTF. The CDR3 nucleotides are TGTGCCATCAGTGCTGACACGCCGGCTAACTATGGCTACACCTTC.

The chain employs TRBV7-8 and TRBJ1-2, with a tentative D call TRBD1 (6 bases). The V end lost 5 bases, the J end lost 4 bases, and 17 bases lay between the germline ends. CDR1 is SGHVS and CDR2 is FQNEAQ in the germline V gene. This CDR3 comprises 15 residues. The CDR3 protein is CASSPGSGGGYGYTF. CDR3 coding DNA: TGTGCCAGCAGCCCAGGGTCGGGAGGGGGCTATGGCTACACCTTC.

Turning to this clonotype: This may be a read error: a much more frequent sequence differs by one nucleotide. The rearrangement uses TRBV10-3 and TRBJ2-1, with TRBD1 matching over 10 bases. The CDR3 covers 12 residues. J gave up 10 bases and V 10 bases, and 7 bases lay outside the gene matches. Germline CDR1 reads ENHRY; CDR2 reads SYGVKD. CDR3 bases: TGTGCCACCAAGGACAGGGGGTACGAGCAGTTCTTC. Its translation: CATKDRGYEQFF.

CDR3 sequence reads: CASSLLGPAGDTEAFF. The CDR3 DNA sequence: TGTGCCAGCAGTTTATTAGGTCCAGCGGGGGACACTGAAGCTTTCTTT. This chain links TRBV28 with TRBJ1-1, with D possibly TRBD1 on 5 matching bases. CDR1 MDHEN and CDR2 SYDVKM come from the germline V gene. Trimming shortened V by 1 base and J by 3 bases, and 15 bases separated the two germline ends. The CDR3 sequence is 16 residues long.

In its sample, this clonotype was seen a few times. The chain employs TRBV7-7 and TRBJ2-1, with TRBD1 matching over 7 bases. Trimming took 0 bases from V and 4 from J; bases not matched to a gene: 6. CDR3 size: 16 residues. Germline V gives CDR1 SSHAT, CDR2 FNYEAQ (reference sequence). Here the CDR3 DNA reads TGTGCCAGCAGCTTAGCGGGGCAGGGGGTGTACAATGAGCAGTTCTTC. It is translated as CASSLAGQGVYNEQFF.

Ten or more counts support this clonotype. The V gene is TRBV6-5, the J gene TRBJ1-2, with 7 bases lining up with TRBD1. The ends lost 5 bases at V and 3 bases at J; junction bases unmatched: 3. Germline CDR1 and CDR2: MNHEY and SVGAGI. The CDR3 length is 13 residues. In DNA form, the CDR3 reads TGTGCCAGCAGTCGGGACAGTTACTATGGCTACACCTTC. Translation gives CASSRDSYYGYTF.

The chain uses TRBV6-1 and TRBJ2-3, with D perhaps being TRBD1 or TRBD2 (5 bases each). Trimming removed 5 bases at V and 2 bases at J, with 11 bases between. Germline assignment: CDR1 MNHNS and CDR2 SASEGT. CDR3 length equals 14 residues. CDR3 DNA sequence: TGTGCCAGCAGTCGGGACGCCAACACAGATACGCAGTATTTT. This translates into CASSRDANTDTQYF.

With regard to this clonotype: A much larger clone lies one base from this, so it may be a read error. Because the CDR3 is missing its conserved closing phenylalanine or tryptophan, this is likely a read error. The rearrangement links TRBV7-3 to TRBJ2-1, with TRBD2 matching over 14 bases. The CDR3 totals 16 residues. CDR1 and CDR2 (germline): SGHTA, FQGTGA. J lost 7 bases, V lost 2 bases, and 4 bases had no gene match. The CDR3 coding sequence is TGTGCCAGCAGCTTAGCCGGACTAGCGGGGGGAAATGAGCAGTTCTTA. Translated, it gives CASSLAGLAGGNEQFL.

The chain carries TRBV6-2 or TRBV6-3 and TRBJ2-1; D remains ambiguous. The CDR3 spans 12 residues. Trimming cost V 5 bases and J 10 bases, with 12 bases left between them. The germline gives CDR1 MNHEY, CDR2 SVGEGT. Written as DNA, the CDR3 is TGTGCCAGCAGTCGAGCCATATACGAGCAGTTCTTC. Protein product: CASSRAIYEQFF.

This clonotype was recorded only once. Here the CDR3 DNA reads TGTGCCAGCTCACTCGACCGGGACAGGTTCTCCGAGCAGTACTTC. Encoded protein: CASSLDRDRFSEQYF. The rearrangement links TRBV2 to TRBJ2-7, with TRBD1 matching over 8 bases. Germline V gene lookup returns CDR1 SNHLY and CDR2 FYNNEI. The CDR3 contains 15 residues. Trimming took 8 bases from V and 6 from J; bases not matched to a gene: 15.

The rearrangement links TRBV30 to TRBJ2-5, with 7 bases lining up with TRBD1. This CDR3 is built from 13 residues. The germline V gene encodes CDR1 GTSNPN and CDR2 SVGIG (reference sequence). With V trimmed by 5 bases and J by 2 bases, 5 bases remained unmatched. This CDR3 reads CAWDRVFQETQYF. As DNA, the CDR3 is TGTGCCTGGGACAGGGTCTTTCAAGAGACCCAGTACTTC.

The chain uses TRBV6-1 and TRBJ2-7; 7 bases are a match to TRBD1. Germline lookup yields CDR1 MNHNS and CDR2 SASEGT. The trim removed 2 bases at V and 0 bases at J, leaving 4 bases unmatched. There are 15 residues in the CDR3. CDR3 amino acids: CASSELGTDSYEQYF. The CDR3 region has the DNA TGTGCCAGCAGTGAATTGGGGACAGACTCCTACGAGCAGTACTTC.

V and J are TRBV27 and TRBJ1-2; 9 bases fit TRBD1. This CDR3 is built from 15 residues. Germline V gene data show CDR1 as MNHEY and CDR2 as SMNVEV (reference sequence). Unmatched junction bases numbered 4, after V lost 5 bases and J lost 0 bases. Here the CDR3 reads CASSTTGGTNYGYTF. CDR3 coding DNA: TGTGCCAGCAGTACGACAGGGGGTACTAACTATGGCTACACCTTC.

J is TRBJ2-3 and V is TRBV20-1, with 10 nucleotides matching TRBD1. Germline trimming cut 6 bases from V and 3 bases from J; bases unmatched to any gene: 3. Germline assignment: CDR1 DFQATT and CDR2 SNEGSKA (reference sequence). The CDR3 covers 13 residues. CDR3 loop: CSAGQGGTDTQYF. The CDR3 DNA reads TGCAGTGCCGGACAGGGGGGTACAGATACGCAGTATTTT.

This clonotype appeared a few times. The V and J genes are TRBV11-2 and TRBJ2-1; 7 bases agree with TRBD2. The germline V gene encodes CDR1 SGHAT and CDR2 FQNNGV. This CDR3 is 16 amino acids long. Germline trimming cut 5 bases from V and 0 bases from J; bases unmatched to any gene: 7. The CDR3 sequence: CASSPSRGVSYNEQFF. The CDR3 DNA sequence: TGTGCCAGCAGCCCCTCCCGGGGGGTCTCCTACAATGAGCAGTTCTTC.

The rearrangement uses TRBV6-4 and TRBJ1-5, with unresolved D. The CDR3 consists of 16 residues. Trimming took 7 bases from V and 5 from J, leaving 21 bases between them. The germline V gene encodes CDR1 MRHNA and CDR2 SNTAGT. CDR3 nucleotide sequence: TGTGCCAGCACCCTACGAGGACGGTATCATCATCAGCCCCAGCATTTT. Residues: CASTLRGRYHHQPQHF.